This TCR beta chain was found in a study of cytomegalovirus exposure and HLA in healthy donors. Vbeta (60) and Jbeta (13) primers were used in the PCR. The method was immunoSEQ multiplex PCR; TCRdb's version includes in-frame clones alone and lacks a portion of them. The table has approximately 100,000 clones, over 60% seen once. CDR1 GTSNPN and CDR2 SVGIG come from the germline V gene (reference sequence). This CDR3 has 16 amino acids. Trimming took 2 bases from V and 0 from J, leaving 14 bases between them. This chain joins TRBV30 and TRBJ1-5, with a tentative D call TRBD1 (5 bases). This TCR derives from a man in his sixties in good health and CMV-seropositive. Input material: PBMCs. CDR3 nucleotides: TGTGCCTGGAGTCCCGTGGGAGGGGCTAGCAATCAGCCCCAGCATTTT. As protein: CAWSPVGGASNQPQHF.